Included here is one T cell receptor beta chain sequence, with context. The data were obtained in a study of blood T cell repertoires in COVID-19. Overall study: From the United States, Italy and Spain came samples of acute and convalescent COVID-19.

Some clones are missing from TCRdb's copy, which holds only in-frame ones; the method was immunoSEQ multiplex PCR. The sample has some 490,000 clones, 80% to 90% seen once. Enrollees, about 18 to 90 years old, lived in 24 US areas. Sequenced input: PBMCs or T cells enriched from blood (not recorded which). The TCR sequence derives from a woman in her fifties or sixties who had recovered from COVID-19.

CDR3 loop: CATSDPTRTGSNTGELFF. As DNA, the CDR3 is TGTGCCACCAGTGACCCCACCCGGACAGGATCGAACACCGGGGAGCTGTTTTTT. V usage is TRBV24-1 and J usage is TRBJ2-2, with 7 bases lining up with TRBD1. Germline V gives CDR1 KGHDR, CDR2 SFDVKD. The CDR3 is 18 amino acids. Trimming at V came to 4 bases and at J to 0 bases, leaving 10 bases not matched to a gene.